This T cell receptor (beta chain) was captured by sequencing in a study of cytomegalovirus exposure and HLA in healthy donors. The V end lost 2 bases, the J end lost 3 bases, and 16 bases lay between the germline ends. The CDR3 is 16 amino acids. Germline V gives CDR1 MNHNY, CDR2 SVGAGI (reference sequence). Study-level results: The productive fraction for most TCR beta V segments was about 90% or about 30% in an earlier analysis. Highest at DRB1 and lowest at HLA-C, TCR association rates differed among HLA loci in a later analysis. Later analysis suggested links between common viral pathogens and several top significant clusters.

The PCR ran on 60 Vbeta and 13 Jbeta primers. TCRdb's copy holds only in-frame clones and misses some; the assay was immunoSEQ multiplex PCR. The table lists approximately 82,000 clones, around 78% of them singletons. As to this clone: Its antigen remains unknown.

The TCR was taken from a man between 35 and 55 years old in good health and CMV-seronegative. The genes are TRBV6-6 and TRBJ1-1; D remains ambiguous. The sequencing input was PBMCs. This CDR3 reads CASSYDRIPRDTEAFF. CDR3 in DNA: TGTGCCAGCAGTTACGACCGAATCCCACGGGACACTGAAGCTTTCTTT.